This T cell receptor (beta chain) was identified during a study of shared clonotypes between healthy human individuals. V was pared by 3 bases and J by 6 bases, with 10 bases of the junction left unmatched. Looked up from germline, CDR1 is WSHSY and CDR2 is SAAADI. CDR3 length equals 15 residues. The DNA input per sorted-subset replicate PCR was 200 ng, corresponding to some 27,000 T cell genomes. In the original analysis: Sequence data from immunoSEQ were junction-only and lacked quality scores; consequently, filtering differed. Assay used: immunoSEQ multiplex PCR; TCRdb lists only in-frame clones, some missing. That table supplies the V and J calls and clone size; D and trimming were determined from the DNA. The profile covers approximately 2.4 million clones, with under 97% appearing a single time and approximately 0.13% taken by the ten largest. Notes on the study in general: All-four-donor shared clonotypes had higher generation probabilities than non-shared clonotypes did. Even with large depth, rarefaction showed that sorted-subset sequencing was incomplete.

Details on this clone: No antigen is known for it.

The receptor was isolated from a man aged 18 to 35 in good health. This rearrangement joins TRBV10-2 to TRBJ2-7; 8 nucleotides match TRBD2. What was sequenced was naive CD4+ T cells sorted from blood. As to subset: CD45RA+ positively selected. As DNA, the CDR3 is TGCGCCAGCAGTGATTGGGCTAGCGGGCAATCCGAGCAGTACTTC. Protein product: CASSDWASGQSEQYF.